Sequencing of this T cell receptor beta chain was carried out in a study of monozygotic twins with inflammatory bowel disease. Germline V gene data show CDR1 as SEHNR and CDR2 as FQNEAQ (reference sequence). The CDR3 sequence is 15 residues long. Template switching incorporated UMIs with a 6-nucleotide sample barcode. TCRdb re-called the 5' RACE reads and gives one entry per CDR3 protein, without DNA. The sample data list approximately 210,000 distinct CDR3 sequences. The TCR comes from a human donor with ulcerative colitis or Crohn's disease, or a healthy co-twin of an affected twin (not recorded which). Material for sequencing was blood. The J gene is TRBJ1-2, the V gene TRBV7-9; without DNA, the TCRdb call of TRBD1 cannot be checked. CDR3: CASSLIQGIDYGYTF.